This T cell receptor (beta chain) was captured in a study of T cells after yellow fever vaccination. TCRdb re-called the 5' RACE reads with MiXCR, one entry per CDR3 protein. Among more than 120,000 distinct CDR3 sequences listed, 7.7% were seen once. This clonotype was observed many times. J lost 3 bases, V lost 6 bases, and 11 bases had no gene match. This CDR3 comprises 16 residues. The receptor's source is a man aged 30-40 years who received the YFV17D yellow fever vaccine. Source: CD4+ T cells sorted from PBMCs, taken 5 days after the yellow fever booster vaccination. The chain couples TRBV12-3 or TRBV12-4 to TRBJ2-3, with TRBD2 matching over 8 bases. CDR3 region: CASSTIAGRGTDTQYF. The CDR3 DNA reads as TGTGCCAGCAGCACGATAGCGGGAAGGGGAACAGATACGCAGTATTTT.